The 24 T cell receptor beta chains below were found in one sample sequenced in a study of blood T cells in healthy people across ages (dated by TCRdb to between 2015 and 2017). Library prep was done by 5' RACE. The instrument given in TCRdb is Illumina HiSeq 2500. A second PCR of roughly 6 to 11 cycles was performed with a sample-barcoded 5' primer and a J-beta primer mix. TCRdb trimmed the raw reads at Q25, called clones with MiXCR and kept productive beta chains. Duplicate CDR3 protein sequences are folded into a single record with the most common DNA and genes. The sample profile shows over a million distinct CDR3 sequences; 40% to 55% of them were found once. The biggest ten clones account for approximately 20% of the sample. Sequenced sample: blood. The origin of the receptors is a woman aged 55 to 70 in good health.

The chain uses TRBV12-3 or TRBV12-4 and TRBJ2-4; maybe TRBD1 (6 bases). Trimming left V 3 bases short and J 13 bases short, with 19 bases between. The length of the CDR3 is 14 residues. CDR3 sequence: CASSLGTPVSEQYF. CDR3 coding DNA: TGTGCCAGCAGTTTGGGGACACCGGTTAGTGAGCAGTACTTC.

The chain couples TRBV3-1 to TRBJ2-1, with 9 bases that match TRBD2. The germline V gene has CDR1 LGHDT and CDR2 YNNKEL (reference sequence). J gave up 6 bases and V 2 bases, and 2 bases lay outside the gene matches. The CDR3 covers 14 residues. CDR3 in amino acids: CASSQWTSVNEQFF. CDR3 DNA: TGTGCCAGCAGCCAATGGACTAGCGTCAATGAGCAGTTCTTC.

This clonotype is deemed large. A single base separates this from a much larger clone, so it may be a read error. The rearrangement links TRBV5-1 to TRBJ2-7; TRBD2 matches 10 bases. This CDR3 region has 14 residues. With 4 bases clipped from V and 2 bases from J, the junction kept 3 bases outside the gene matches. Germline V gives CDR1 SGHRS, CDR2 YFSETQ. CDR3 residues: CASSVSGRAYEQYF. CDR3 nucleotide sequence: TGCGCCAGCAGCGTGAGCGGGAGGGCCTACGAGCAGTACTTC.

V gene TRBV27 combines with J gene TRBJ2-1; D remains unclear. Germline-derived CDR1 and CDR2 are MNHEY and SMNVEV (reference sequence). V shed 6 bases and J shed 8 bases, with 17 bases lying between them. The CDR3 spans 14 residues. CDR3 sequence (DNA): TGTGCCAGCAGGGGAAGGGTAGGTTTAGATGAGCAGTTCTTC. It translates to CASRGRVGLDEQFF.

CDR3 sequence: CASSVSGGGLNTEAFF. The DNA for the CDR3 is TGTGCCAGCAGCGTTTCGGGGGGGGGATTGAACACTGAAGCTTTCTTT. The rearrangement links TRBV9 to TRBJ1-1, with D tentatively TRBD1 (5 bases). The CDR3 is 16 residues long. From germline, CDR1 is SGDLS and CDR2 YYNGEE. The V gene lost 2 bases and the J gene lost 0 bases, with 14 bases spanning the gap.

V usage is TRBV20-1 and J usage is TRBJ1-2; D not resolved. Germline V gene sequence: CDR1 DFQATT, CDR2 SNEGSKA (reference sequence). V lost 0 bases and J lost 2, with 16 bases in between. This CDR3 comprises 16 residues. The CDR3 DNA reads as TGCAGTGCTAGAGATCCCGGACTCGTATCGAACTATGGCTACACCTTC. Protein: CSARDPGLVSNYGYTF.

This clonotype was detected a few times. The V gene is TRBV28, the J gene TRBJ2-7, with D unresolved. The ends were cut back, 3 bases at V and 6 bases at J, with 12 bases in the middle. The germline V gene has CDR1 MDHEN and CDR2 SYDVKM. The CDR3 has 13 residues. This CDR3 is CASSFWWWREQYF. Written as DNA, the CDR3 is TGTGCCAGCAGTTTCTGGTGGTGGCGCGAGCAGTACTTC.

This chain uses TRBV5-1 with TRBJ2-1; possibly TRBD2 for D (5 bases). The germline gives CDR1 SGHRS, CDR2 YFSETQ. The CDR3 extends over 13 amino acids. The V end was cut by 4 bases, the J end by 7 bases, with 12 bases between. CDR3: CASSIWTSNEQFF. The DNA for the CDR3 is TGCGCCAGCAGCATATGGACTTCGAATGAGCAGTTCTTC.

The rearrangement joins TRBV20-1 to TRBJ2-3, with D possibly TRBD1 on 6 matching bases. The germline CDR1 and CDR2 sequences are DFQATT and SNEGSKA (reference sequence). V lost 3 bases and J lost 0, with 13 bases in between. This CDR3 is 15 amino acids long. CDR3 residues: CSASGDISSTDTQYF. In nucleotides, the CDR3 is TGCAGTGCTAGCGGGGACATTTCTAGCACAGATACGCAGTATTTT.

The chain joins TRBV5-1 to TRBJ2-4; D gene uncertain. The DNA end lines up better with TRBJ2-7; the J call may be wrong. CDR1 is SGHRS, CDR2 YFSETQ, per germline. This CDR3 contains 14 residues. Here the CDR3 DNA reads TGCGCCAGCAGCTCAGGACCCTCGAACTACGAGCAGTACTTC. Residues: CASSSGPSNYEQYF.

The sample holds one count of this clonotype. The chain combines TRBV18 with TRBJ2-5; 7 nucleotides line up with TRBD1. The germline V gene has CDR1 KGHSH and CDR2 LQKENI. Trimming cost V 1 base and J 5 bases; bases outside gene matches: 7. This CDR3 is 15 amino acids long. DNA of the CDR3: TGTGCCAGCTCACCACAGGGGGCTTCGCGGGAGACCCAGTACTTC. Translating it yields CASSPQGASRETQYF.

This clonotype came up a few times. The chain carries TRBV28 and TRBJ2-7; D gene uncertain. With 5 bases removed from V and 0 bases from J, the gap between germline ends came to 17 bases. The CDR3 covers 16 residues. Germline CDR1 reads MDHEN; CDR2 reads SYDVKM. CDR3 nucleotide sequence: TGTGCCAGCAGTCTCACTACCAGCGAGAGCTCCTACGAGCAGTACTTC. It codes for CASSLTTSESSYEQYF. Complete variable domain (other parts from reference TRBV28 and TRBJ2-7): DVKVTQSSRYLVKRTGEKVFLECVQDMDHENMFWYRQDPGLGLRLIYFSYDVKMKEKGDIPEGYSVSREKKERFSLILESASTNQTSMYLCASSLTTSESSYEQYFGPGTRLTVT.

This clonotype occurred many times. V gene TRBV24-1 combines with J gene TRBJ2-3; a possible D gene is TRBD1 (6 bases). CDR3 size: 15 residues. The germline V gene encodes CDR1 KGHDR and CDR2 SFDVKD. V dropped 3 bases and J dropped 2 bases, with 11 bases sitting between them. In nucleotides, the CDR3 is TGTGCCACCAGTGATCCCAGGGGACCCACAGATACGCAGTATTTT. Its protein product is CATSDPRGPTDTQYF.

The gene calls are TRBV29-1 and TRBJ2-1; D gene uncertain. This CDR3 has 17 amino acids. From germline, CDR1 is SQVTM and CDR2 ANQGSEA. The V end was cut by 0 bases, the J end by 0 bases, with 15 bases between. Here the CDR3 reads CSVEEAGGASSYNEQFF. In DNA form, the CDR3 reads TGCAGCGTTGAAGAGGCCGGCGGCGCTAGCTCCTACAATGAGCAGTTCTTC.

The gene calls are TRBV27 and TRBJ2-7, with TRBD1 identical over 9 bases. Germline loops: CDR1 MNHEY, CDR2 SMNVEV (reference sequence). The trim removed 3 bases at V and 3 bases at J, leaving 9 bases unmatched. There are 16 residues in the CDR3. The CDR3 coding sequence is TGTGCCAGCAGTTTGGTAACAGGGGGCGGAAACTACGAGCAGTACTTC. Amino acids: CASSLVTGGGNYEQYF.

This chain joins TRBV2 and TRBJ2-3; tentatively, D is TRBD1 (6 bases). V shed 6 bases and J shed 5 bases, with 9 bases lying between them. Germline V gene lookup returns CDR1 SNHLY and CDR2 FYNNEI. The CDR3 is 12 amino acids. This CDR3 reads CASSHREDTQYF. For the CDR3, the DNA is TGTGCCAGCAGCCACAGGGAAGATACGCAGTATTTT.

The chain recombines TRBV18 with TRBJ2-3; no reliable D call. V gave up 1 base and J gave up 4 bases, with 6 bases separating them. CDR3 length: 13 amino acids. Germline-derived CDR1 and CDR2 are KGHSH and LQKENI. CDR3: CASSPLLADTQYF. The CDR3 bases are TGTGCCAGCTCACCACTTCTAGCAGATACGCAGTATTTT.

This rearrangement joins TRBV27 to TRBJ2-5, with 7 bases lining up with TRBD1. The J call is in doubt because the DNA end fits TRBJ2-7 better. The CDR3 sequence is 16 residues long. In germline, CDR1 is MNHEY, CDR2 SMNVEV (reference sequence). This chain's CDR3 is CASSPITGVGFYEQYF. CDR3 nucleotides: TGTGCCAGCAGTCCTATTACAGGGGTTGGTTTCTACGAGCAGTACTTC.

This clonotype has a handful of counts. This rearrangement joins TRBV10-3 to TRBJ2-5; the match to TRBD1 covers 9 bases. Germline V gene sequence: CDR1 ENHRY, CDR2 SYGVKD. The CDR3 has 14 residues. The J segment lost 2 bases and the V segment lost 6 bases, leaving 4 bases of the junction unmatched. CDR3 loop: CAIRDGQGQETQYF. The CDR3 region has the DNA TGTGCCATCAGGGACGGACAGGGGCAAGAGACCCAGTACTTC.

The V gene is TRBV5-5, the J gene TRBJ2-6; maybe TRBD1 (6 bases). CDR3 length: 16 residues. Trimming took 4 bases from V and 1 from J, leaving 12 bases between them. The germline CDR1 and CDR2 sequences are SGHKS and YYEKEE (reference sequence). The CDR3 DNA reads TGTGCCAGCAGCCCCAGGACAGTTTCTGGGGCCAACGTCCTGACTTTC. Amino acids: CASSPRTVSGANVLTF.

This rearrangement joins TRBV12-3 or TRBV12-4 to TRBJ2-3; no clear D. This CDR3 comprises 12 residues. V was clipped by 3 bases and J by 7 bases, with 8 bases between them. In DNA form, the CDR3 reads TGTGCCAGCAGTTTCGAAGGGAATACGCAGTATTTT. As protein: CASSFEGNTQYF.

This clonotype was seen a few times. The chain links TRBV7-2 to TRBJ2-7; 7 bases fit TRBD2. Germline CDR1 and CDR2: SGHTA and FQGNSA. This CDR3 is built from 14 residues. The trim removed 1 base at V and 5 bases at J, leaving 5 bases unmatched. Written as DNA, the CDR3 is TGTGCCAGCAGCTTAGTTGGCGGGAGCCACGAGCAGTACTTC. Translated, it gives CASSLVGGSHEQYF.

The sample holds a few counts of this clonotype. This chain uses TRBV4-1 with TRBJ2-7; D not certain. This CDR3 contains 15 residues. V lost 1 base to trimming and J lost 1 base, with 11 bases between them. Germline V gives CDR1 MGHRA, CDR2 YSYEKL. The CDR3 protein is CASSQGDSSSYEQYF. The CDR3 DNA reads as TGCGCCAGCAGCCAAGGAGATAGTTCGTCCTACGAGCAGTACTTC.

V is TRBV7-2 and J is TRBJ1-6, with D hard to call. Germline V gene sequence: CDR1 SGHTA, CDR2 FQGNSA. The CDR3 runs 15 residues. V lost 5 bases and J 6 bases, leaving 14 bases between the germline ends. The CDR3 bases are TGTGCCAGCAGCGAGGACGGCGCGAGTAATTCACCCCTCCACTTT. It translates to CASSEDGASNSPLHF. Together with reference TRBV7-2 and TRBJ1-6, the CDR3 gives the full variable domain: GAGVSQSPSNKVTEKGKDVELRCDPISGHTALYWYRQSLGQGLEFLIYFQGNSAPDKSGLPSDRFSAERTGGSVSTLTIQRTQQEDSAVYLCASSEDGASNSPLHFGNGTRLTVT.